Listed below are T cell receptor beta chains from one sample, sequenced in a study of persistence of HIV-infected CD4 T cells. Sequenced by immunoSEQ multiplex PCR; TCRdb stores in-frame clones only, minus some. The top ten hold 2.5% to 3% of the sample, which has under 60,000 clones, about 81% seen once. Their target antigens are unknown. Sequenced here: CD4+ T cells sorted from PBMCs after approximately 20-hour stimulation, sampled from a patient who received antiretroviral therapy. All receptors come from an adult man with HIV who was CMV-seropositive. CDR3s include the opening cysteine and the closing phenylalanine or tryptophan. Each record gives: V gene, clone size, D gene, CDR3 length, J gene, CDR3 DNA, CDR3 protein. A D gene is named only where the DNA matches it firmly. Clone sizes are given selectively: once, few, many, or a class where the clone is expanded.

v_call: TRBV4-2
clone_size: -
d_call: -
cdr3_length: 16
j_call: TRBJ1-2
cdr3_nt: TGTGCCAGCAGCCAAGATCCGACAGCTGCTAACTATGGCTACACCTTC
cdr3_aa: CASSQDPTAANYGYTF

v_call: TRBV15
clone_size: -
d_call: -
cdr3_length: 15
j_call: TRBJ2-3
cdr3_nt: TGTGCCACCAGCAGAATTAGTCAGGACACAGATACGCAGTATTTT
cdr3_aa: CATSRISQDTDTQYF

v_call: TRBV4-2
clone_size: -
d_call: TRBD1
cdr3_length: 14
j_call: TRBJ2-7
cdr3_nt: TGTGCCAGCAGCCAACCAACAGGGGTCGACGAGCAGTACTTC
cdr3_aa: CASSQPTGVDEQYF

v_call: TRBV5-1
clone_size: -
d_call: -
cdr3_length: 15
j_call: TRBJ2-3
cdr3_nt: TGCGCCAGCAGCTTGGACTCGCTCTCGGGAGATACGCAGTATTTT
cdr3_aa: CASSLDSLSGDTQYF

v_call: TRBV19
clone_size: -
d_call: -
cdr3_length: 14
j_call: TRBJ1-3
cdr3_nt: TGTGCCAGTTGTGACCGTTACTCTGGAAACACCATATATTTT
cdr3_aa: CASCDRYSGNTIYF

v_call: TRBV15
clone_size: once
d_call: -
cdr3_length: 11
j_call: TRBJ2-5
cdr3_nt: TGTGCCACCAGCAAACAAGAGACCCAGTACTTC
cdr3_aa: CATSKQETQYF

v_call: TRBV11-2
clone_size: -
d_call: -
cdr3_length: 16
j_call: TRBJ2-1
cdr3_nt: TGTGCCAGCAGCCCACCTAGTGTGGGGGGGCATAATGAGCAGTTCTTC
cdr3_aa: CASSPPSVGGHNEQFF

v_call: TRBV12-3/TRBV12-4
clone_size: -
d_call: TRBD1
cdr3_length: 13
j_call: TRBJ2-7
cdr3_nt: TGTGCCAGCAGTGGGGACAGCCGTAACGAGCAGTACTTC
cdr3_aa: CASSGDSRNEQYF

v_call: TRBV19
clone_size: -
d_call: -
cdr3_length: 15
j_call: TRBJ1-5
cdr3_nt: TGTGCCAGTAGTATTGGAGGGTGGGGCAATCAGCCCCAGCATTTT
cdr3_aa: CASSIGGWGNQPQHF

v_call: TRBV15
clone_size: -
d_call: -
cdr3_length: 18
j_call: TRBJ1-2
cdr3_nt: TGTGCCACCAGCAGAGAATTGAGGGCAGCTCCTACGACGTATGGCTACACCTTC
cdr3_aa: CATSRELRAAPTTYGYTF

v_call: TRBV13
clone_size: -
d_call: -
cdr3_length: 13
j_call: TRBJ2-7
cdr3_nt: TGTGCCAGCAGCTTAACAGGAACCTACGAGCAGTACTTC
cdr3_aa: CASSLTGTYEQYF

v_call: TRBV30
clone_size: -
d_call: -
cdr3_length: 11
j_call: TRBJ1-2
cdr3_nt: TGTGCCTGGACCGGGGTTTATGGCTACACCTTC
cdr3_aa: CAWTGVYGYTF

v_call: TRBV12-3/TRBV12-4
clone_size: few
d_call: -
cdr3_length: 13
j_call: TRBJ2-2
cdr3_nt: TGTGCCAGCAGAGGATTTCGGACCGGGGAGCTGTTTTTT
cdr3_aa: CASRGFRTGELFF

v_call: TRBV20-1
clone_size: once
d_call: -
cdr3_length: 11
j_call: TRBJ1-1
cdr3_nt: TGCAGTGCTAGAGAGAACATTGTGGCTTTCTTT
cdr3_aa: CSARENIVAFF

v_call: TRBV29-1
clone_size: -
d_call: TRBD1
cdr3_length: 14
j_call: TRBJ2-2
cdr3_nt: TGCAGCGTTGAAAGGGGACAGGGGGCCGGGGAGCTGTTTTTT
cdr3_aa: CSVERGQGAGELFF

v_call: TRBV6-5
clone_size: -
d_call: -
cdr3_length: 11
j_call: TRBJ2-1
cdr3_nt: TGTGCCAGCAGTTCGGCGCTAGCGCAGTTCTTC
cdr3_aa: CASSSALAQFF

v_call: TRBV25-1
clone_size: -
d_call: -
cdr3_length: 15
j_call: TRBJ1-2
cdr3_nt: TGTGCCAGCAGTACCCAGGGGCCCGGGGGCTATGGCTACACCTTC
cdr3_aa: CASSTQGPGGYGYTF